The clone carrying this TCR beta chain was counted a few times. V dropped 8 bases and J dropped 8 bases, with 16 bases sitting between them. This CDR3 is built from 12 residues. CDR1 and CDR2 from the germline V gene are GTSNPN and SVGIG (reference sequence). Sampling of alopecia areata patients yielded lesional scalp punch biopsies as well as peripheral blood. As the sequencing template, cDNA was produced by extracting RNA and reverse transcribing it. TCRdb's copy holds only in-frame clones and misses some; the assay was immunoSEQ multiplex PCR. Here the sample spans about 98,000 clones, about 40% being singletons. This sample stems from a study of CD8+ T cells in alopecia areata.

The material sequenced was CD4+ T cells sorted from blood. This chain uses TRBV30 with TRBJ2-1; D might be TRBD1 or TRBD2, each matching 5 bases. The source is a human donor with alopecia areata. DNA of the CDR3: TGTGCCGGGGGTACGGGAAGGCATGAGCAGTTCTTC. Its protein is CAGGTGRHEQFF.